This section outlines one TCR beta chain sequence together with its context. Its antigen is undetermined. For the second PCR, which ran for roughly 6 to 11 cycles, a sample-barcoded 5' primer and a J-beta primer mix were used. A minimum of 2.5 million CDR3-containing paired-end reads was obtained for each sample. Using its own MiXCR run on the 5' RACE reads, TCRdb lists one record per CDR3 protein. The table has some 1,800,000 distinct CDR3 sequences, more than 35% seen once. The sample belongs to a study of blood T cells in healthy people across ages. The study's findings and limits: No conclusive comparison of naive versus antigen-experienced cells was possible with unsorted PBMCs. The authors considered diversity estimates from one million T cells to be underestimates. Strongly correlated with naive T cell percentage was TCR beta diversity.

The CDR3 runs 15 residues. Looked up from germline, CDR1 is LNHNV and CDR2 is YYDKDF (reference sequence). The germline V and J ends were trimmed by 7 bases and 1 base, with 14 bases remaining between them. The sample taken for sequencing was blood. The TCR originated in a human donor in good health. V is TRBV15 and J is TRBJ2-1; possibly TRBD1 for D (5 bases). The CDR3 region has the DNA TGTGCCACCAAGTTGCAGGGTTGGTCCTACAATGAGCAGTTCTTC. Translated: CATKLQGWSYNEQFF.